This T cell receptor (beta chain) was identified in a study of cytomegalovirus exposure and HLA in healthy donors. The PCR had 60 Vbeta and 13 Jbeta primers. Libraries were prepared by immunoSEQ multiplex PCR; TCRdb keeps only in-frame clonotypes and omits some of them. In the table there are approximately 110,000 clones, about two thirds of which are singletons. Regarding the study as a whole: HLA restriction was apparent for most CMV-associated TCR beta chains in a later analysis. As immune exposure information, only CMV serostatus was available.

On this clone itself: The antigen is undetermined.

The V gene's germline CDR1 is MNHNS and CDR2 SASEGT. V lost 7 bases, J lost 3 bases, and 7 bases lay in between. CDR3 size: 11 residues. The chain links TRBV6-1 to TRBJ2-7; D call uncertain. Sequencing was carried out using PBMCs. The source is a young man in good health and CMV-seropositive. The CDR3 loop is CASKQFYEQYF. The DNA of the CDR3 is TGTGCCAGCAAACAGTTCTACGAGCAGTACTTC.